The present T cell receptor beta chain was sequenced within a study of CD8 T cells in ankylosing spondylitis. In TCRdb, the 5' RACE reads were re-called with MiXCR into one record per CDR3 protein. Among tens of thousands of distinct CDR3 sequences listed, 6% were seen once. V was trimmed by 3 bases and J by 4 bases, leaving 10 bases between them. Germline values: CDR1 LNHNV, CDR2 YYDKDF (reference sequence). The CDR3 extends over 13 amino acids. Study-wide results and limits: Clones that were linked to disease were CD8+ and were relatively rare in peripheral blood. A TCR beta motif of roughly 8 highly homologous variants seemed to mark ankylosing spondylitis blood. A number of the motif variants had already been described in reactive arthritis synovial fluid and blood. Disease-linked clones were reportedly significantly enriched in matched ankylosing spondylitis synovial fluid.

Concerning this clonotype: The antigen remains unidentified.

Sequences were obtained from blood, either unsorted or a sorted T cell fraction (not recorded which). The chain joins TRBV15 to TRBJ2-7; D is uncertain. This TCR was recovered from a male donor with ankylosing spondylitis or in good health (not recorded which). The CDR3: CATSSEIYYEQYF. CDR3 sequence (DNA): TGTGCCACCAGCAGTGAAATTTATTACGAGCAGTACTTC.